This note documents a single T cell receptor beta chain sequence. This entry is derived from a study of blood T cell repertoires in COVID-19. The method was immunoSEQ multiplex PCR; TCRdb's version includes in-frame clones alone and lacks a portion of them. This repertoire shows about 220,000 clones, around 82% found once; its top ten account for less than 4%. V gave up 0 bases and J gave up 13 bases, with 10 bases separating them. This CDR3 spans 13 amino acids. Per germline, CDR1 LGHDT and CDR2 YNNKEL (reference sequence). The receptor's source is a woman aged 80 or over with acute or convalescent COVID-19. The chain recombines TRBV3-1 (or the pseudogene TRBV3-2) with TRBJ1-6, with no clear D. Material for sequencing was peripheral blood. The CDR3 DNA reads as TGTGCCAGCAGCCAAGACGGAGTTAGGCCCCTCCACTTT. Protein product: CASSQDGVRPLHF.